These T cell receptor beta chains were read from a single sample in a study of patients and donors after allogeneic stem cell transplantation. TCRdb itself ran the RT-PCR reads through MiXCR, one entry per CDR3 protein. In the table there are about 87,000 distinct CDR3 sequences, approximately 5% of which are singletons. Sequenced input: blood, either unsorted or a sorted T cell fraction (not recorded which). The receptors stem from a human donor who was either an allogeneic HSCT recipient or a stem cell or donor lymphocyte infusion donor (not recorded which). It is not recorded whose cells these are; they may come from a transplant donor. The CDR3 runs from the conserved cysteine through the conserved F or W. The D gene is left open where the match is weak. A clone size is listed for some rows: how often the clone was seen (once, few, many), or a class if it is expanded.

clone size,V gene,J gene,D gene,CDR3 DNA,CDR3 protein
many,TRBV24-1,TRBJ2-3,NA,TGTGCCACCAGTGATACCACTTGGGATACGCAGTATTTT,CATSDTTWDTQYF
few,TRBV11-2,TRBJ2-6,NA,TGTGCCAGCAGTGGCGGGACAGCCGGGGGGTTTATTGCTGGGGCCAACGTCCTGACTTTC,CASSGGTAGGFIAGANVLTF
many,TRBV5-1,TRBJ2-1,NA,TGCGCCAGCAGCTCCTACCAAGGTAGCGAAACCCGGCATGAGCAGTTCTTC,CASSSYQGSETRHEQFF
few,TRBV18,TRBJ1-6,NA,TGTGCCAGCTCATCACAACCCACGGCCAATAATTCACCCCTCCACTTT,CASSSQPTANNSPLHF
many,TRBV5-1,TRBJ2-5,NA,TGCGCCAGCAGCTTCCGGGCAGGGGGGGGAGAGACCCAGTACTTC,CASSFRAGGGETQYF
many,TRBV30,TRBJ2-5,NA,TGTGCCTGGACCCCCTCCCGGACACAAGAGACCCAGTACTTC,CAWTPSRTQETQYF
many,TRBV6-1,TRBJ2-4,TRBD1,TGTGCCACCAAACTAGGGGGCTCGGGCATTCAGTACTTC,CATKLGGSGIQYF
many,TRBV12-3/TRBV12-4,TRBJ1-1,NA,TGTGCCAGCAGCCAGGGGTCGCACACTGAAGCTTTCTTT,CASSQGSHTEAFF
many,TRBV20-1,TRBJ2-1,TRBD2,TGCAGTAAGACTAGCGGGTTGAGCTCCTACAATGAGCAGTTCTTC,CSKTSGLSSYNEQFF
many,TRBV5-6,TRBJ2-3,TRBD1,TGTGCCAGCAGCTTGGCGACAGGGGGTAGCACAGATACGCAGTATTTT,CASSLATGGSTDTQYF
many,TRBV28,TRBJ2-1,TRBD2,TGTGCCAGCAGGTCTAGCGGGAGAGGGGATGAGCAGTTCTTC,CASRSSGRGDEQFF
few,TRBV6-5,TRBJ1-1,NA,TGTGCCAGCAGTTCCCCCCCCCTGGGCGACACTGAAGCTTTCTTT,CASSSPPLGDTEAFF
many,TRBV7-2,TRBJ2-7,NA,TGTGCCAGCGGATCTAGCCCCTACGAGCAGTACTTC,CASGSSPYEQYF
many,TRBV27,TRBJ2-5,TRBD2,TGTGCCAGCAGTTTAACTAGCGGGGGCAGACCTAAGACCCAGTACTTC,CASSLTSGGRPKTQYF
many,TRBV5-1,TRBJ1-1,NA,TGCGCCAGCAGCAGCAAGCTACAGCAAGGGAACACTGAAGCTTTCTTT,CASSSKLQQGNTEAFF
many,TRBV20-1,TRBJ2-7,NA,TGCAGTGCTCTAAAGACTAGAAGCTCCTACGAGCAGTACTTC,CSALKTRSSYEQYF
many,TRBV7-9,TRBJ1-2,TRBD1,TGTGCCAGCAGCGGACACAGGGGGCTAAACTATGGCTACACCTTC,CASSGHRGLNYGYTF
many,TRBV18,TRBJ1-2,NA,TGTGCCAGCTCACCAGTAGGGGATGGCTACACCTTC,CASSPVGDGYTF
many,TRBV20-1,TRBJ1-2,TRBD1,TGCAGTGCTAGAGATATGGGACAGGGGTATGGCTACACCTTC,CSARDMGQGYGYTF
few,TRBV11-2,TRBJ2-2,TRBD1,TGTGCCAGCAGTCGGGGGACAGGGGGCACCGGGGAGCTGTTTTTT,CASSRGTGGTGELFF
many,TRBV18,TRBJ2-1,TRBD1,TGTGCCAGCTCACCAGACAGGGCCTACAATGAGCAGTTCTTC,CASSPDRAYNEQFF
NA,TRBV14,TRBJ1-1,NA,TGTGCCAGCAGCCAAGTAAGGGACACTGAAGCTTTCTTT,CASSQVRDTEAFF
NA,TRBV20-1,TRBJ2-7,NA,TGCAGTGCGCTAGCCCCCGACGGAAGCTCCTACGAGCAGTACTTC,CSALAPDGSSYEQYF
many,TRBV6-1,TRBJ2-1,NA,TGTGCCAGCAGTGAAAACGGGGGCTGGGTCAATGAGCAGTTCTTC,CASSENGGWVNEQFF
many,TRBV4-2,TRBJ2-7,TRBD2,TGTGCCAGCAGCCAGGGACTAGCGGACGAGCAGTACTTC,CASSQGLADEQYF
NA,TRBV6-5,TRBJ2-3,NA,TGTGCCAGCAGTTACCAACCGGGCCTTGGGGTAGATACGCAGTATTTT,CASSYQPGLGVDTQYF
few,TRBV3-1,TRBJ1-1,NA,TGTGCCAGCAGCCAAGATTCGGGGGCCACTGAAGCTTTCTTT,CASSQDSGATEAFF
many,TRBV2,TRBJ2-5,TRBD1,TGTGCCAGCAGGGATACCGGGACAGGGGAAGAGACCCAGTACTTC,CASRDTGTGEETQYF
many,TRBV29-1,TRBJ1-1,NA,TGCAGCGCTCAACCGGGGGCGGGAGACACTGAAGCTTTCTTT,CSAQPGAGDTEAFF
many,TRBV29-1,TRBJ2-3,NA,TGCAGCGTTGAAGATCGCCTTTCCCACGCGTCAGATACGCAGTATTTT,CSVEDRLSHASDTQYF
few,TRBV19,TRBJ1-4,TRBD1,TGTGCCAGTAGTAGTCGACAGGGCCATAATGAAAAACTGTTTTTT,CASSSRQGHNEKLFF
NA,TRBV11-2,TRBJ2-6,NA,TGTGCCAGCAGCTTAGACAGGTCTGGGGCCAACGTCCTGACTTTC,CASSLDRSGANVLTF
few,TRBV20-1,TRBJ1-1,NA,TGCAGTGCTGGGAAGGGGGTTGGCACTGAAGCTTTCTTT,CSAGKGVGTEAFF
many,TRBV30,TRBJ2-5,NA,TGTGCCTGGAATGGGAAGGAGACCCAGTACTTC,CAWNGKETQYF
many,TRBV5-5,TRBJ2-3,NA,TGTGCCAGCAGCTCCAGTTCCCCCGGCGGCCTTACAGATACGCAGTATTTT,CASSSSSPGGLTDTQYF
many,TRBV27,TRBJ1-5,TRBD1,TGTGCCAGCAGCCTGACAGGGAAGGGGTATCAGCCCCAGCATTTT,CASSLTGKGYQPQHF
few,TRBV28,TRBJ1-5,NA,TGTGCCAGCAGCCCGTTGACTCAGCCCCAGCATTTT,CASSPLTQPQHF
many,TRBV4-1,TRBJ1-1,NA,TGCGCCAGCAGCCCCAGGGACCTGGGGACTGAAGCTTTCTTT,CASSPRDLGTEAFF
many,TRBV5-4,TRBJ2-2,NA,TGTGCCAGCAGCCCGCCTACAGGGTCCGGGGAGCTGTTTTTT,CASSPPTGSGELFF
few,TRBV7-3,TRBJ2-1,TRBD1,TGTGCCAGCAGCTTAGTAGGACAGGGGGAGTACAATGAGCAGTTCTTC,CASSLVGQGEYNEQFF
NA,TRBV5-5,TRBJ1-2,TRBD1,TGTGCCAGCAGCTTAGCCGACAGGGCTTTTGATGGCTACACCTTC,CASSLADRAFDGYTF
NA,TRBV24-1,TRBJ2-1,NA,TGTGCCACCAGCCTTCGACAGAACAATGAGCAGTTCTTC,CATSLRQNNEQFF
NA,TRBV20-1,TRBJ2-1,NA,TGCAGTGCCCTCCGCGTAAGCCTTGTGCAGTTCTTC,CSALRVSLVQFF
many,TRBV4-2,TRBJ2-6,NA,TGTGCCAGCAGCCAAATCGTTTGGGGGGCCAACGTCCTGACTTTC,CASSQIVWGANVLTF
few,TRBV19,TRBJ1-3,NA,TGTGCCAGTAGTAAATTGGCGGACTCTGGAAACACCATATATTTT,CASSKLADSGNTIYF
NA,TRBV19,TRBJ2-1,TRBD2,TGTGCCAGTAGTCTCACGGGGGGGGGAAACTACAATGAGCAGTTCTTC,CASSLTGGGNYNEQFF
many,TRBV6-6,TRBJ2-3,NA,TGTGCCAGCAGCCCCGGGGGTACGCAGTATTTT,CASSPGGTQYF
many,TRBV2,TRBJ2-3,NA,TGTGCCAGCAGAGGGCTCATTAGCACAGATACGCAGTATTTT,CASRGLISTDTQYF
many,TRBV5-1,TRBJ2-1,TRBD2,TGCGCCAGCAGCTTAAGGGGACTAGAGCAGTTCTTC,CASSLRGLEQFF
few,TRBV6-1,TRBJ1-1,NA,TGTGCCAGCAGTACAGAAGTGAACACTGAAGCTTTCTTT,CASSTEVNTEAFF
many,TRBV5-6,TRBJ1-2,NA,TGTGCCAGCAGCTTGGACACAAACTATGGCTACACCTTC,CASSLDTNYGYTF
NA,TRBV19,TRBJ1-2,NA,TGTGCCAGTAGTATACAGGATTTCGGACCCAGGGATGGCTACACCTTC,CASSIQDFGPRDGYTF
many,TRBV10-1,TRBJ2-7,TRBD2,TGCGCCAGCAGCCTGGGACTACCCGGGAGTTACGAGCAGTACTTC,CASSLGLPGSYEQYF